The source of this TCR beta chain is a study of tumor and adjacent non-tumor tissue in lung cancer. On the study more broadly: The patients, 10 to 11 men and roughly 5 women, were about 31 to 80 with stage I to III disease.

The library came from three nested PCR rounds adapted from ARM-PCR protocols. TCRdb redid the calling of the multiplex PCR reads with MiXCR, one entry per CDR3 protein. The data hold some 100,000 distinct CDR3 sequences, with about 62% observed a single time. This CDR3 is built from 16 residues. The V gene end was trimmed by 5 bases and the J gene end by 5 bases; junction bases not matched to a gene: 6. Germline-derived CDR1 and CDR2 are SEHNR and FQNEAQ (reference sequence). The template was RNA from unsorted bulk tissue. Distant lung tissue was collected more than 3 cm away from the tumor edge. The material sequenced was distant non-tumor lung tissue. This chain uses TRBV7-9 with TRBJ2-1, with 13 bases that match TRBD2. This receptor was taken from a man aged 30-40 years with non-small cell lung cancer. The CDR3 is CASSGLGLAGDNEQFF. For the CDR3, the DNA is TGTGCCAGCAGCGGCCTCGGACTAGCGGGGGACAATGAGCAGTTCTTC.